A single sample gave rise to the 25 T cell receptor beta chains below, sequenced in a study of cytomegalovirus exposure and HLA in healthy donors. The primer mix had 60 Vbeta and 13 Jbeta primers. Sequenced by immunoSEQ multiplex PCR; TCRdb stores in-frame clones only, minus some. In the table there are 90,000 to 100,000 clones, about 84% of which are singletons. The sequenced sample consisted of PBMCs. The source of these receptors is a man aged 18 to 29 in good health and CMV-seronegative.

The chain employs TRBV29-1 and TRBJ1-3; D is ambiguous. The V and J ends lost 6 bases and 2 bases respectively, with 8 bases between them. The CDR3 is 12 amino acids. CDR1 and CDR2 from the germline V gene are SQVTM and ANQGSEA. CDR3 bases: TGCAGCGTGGGCCTGACTGGAAACACCATATATTTT. This encodes CSVGLTGNTIYF.

This clone was seen only a few times. The rearrangement joins TRBV19 to TRBJ1-2; 7 positions match TRBD1. The trim removed 7 bases at V and 3 bases at J, leaving 5 bases unmatched. CDR1 and CDR2 (germline): LNHDA, SQIVND (reference sequence). The CDR3 runs 13 residues. CDR3: CASIRTGDYGYTF. The CDR3 DNA is TGTGCCAGTATCCGTACAGGGGACTATGGCTACACCTTC.

In its sample, this clone was seen once. The J gene is TRBJ1-4, the V gene TRBV30; TRBD1 is a possible D gene (6 bases). The CDR3 contains 12 residues. CDR1 is GTSNPN and CDR2 is SVGIG in the germline V gene (reference sequence). The V end lost 1 base, the J end lost 14 bases, and 14 bases lay between the germline ends. Here the CDR3 reads CAWSGLIGGLFF. CDR3 nucleotide sequence: TGTGCCTGGAGTGGTCTGATAGGGGGTCTGTTTTTT.

The chain recombines TRBV5-1 with TRBJ2-2; 10 bases match TRBD2. CDR3 length: 19 amino acids. Germline lookup yields CDR1 SGHRS and CDR2 YFSETQ. V trimming: 0 bases; J trimming: 6 bases; junction bases outside the gene matches: 14. The CDR3 is CASSLASAGGPRGAGELFF. CDR3 nucleotide sequence: TGCGCCAGCAGCTTGGCCTCAGCGGGGGGGCCTCGTGGGGCCGGGGAGCTGTTTTTT.

The genes are TRBV19 and TRBJ1-2; D possibly corresponds to TRBD1 (6 bases). Trimming took off 7 bases at V and 2 bases at J, with 14 bases between the two ends. From germline, CDR1 is LNHDA and CDR2 SQIVND (reference sequence). This CDR3 contains 14 residues. The CDR3 loop reads CASNSIGQNYGYTF. The CDR3 bases are TGTGCCAGTAATTCGATCGGACAGAACTATGGCTACACCTTC.

This clone has just a few counts. V gene TRBV7-9 combines with J gene TRBJ1-4; D call uncertain. Deletions cut 5 bases from V and 3 bases from J, with 10 bases between. In germline, CDR1 is SEHNR, CDR2 FQNEAQ (reference sequence). The CDR3 loop spans 14 amino acids. This CDR3 is CASSLRDANEKLFF. As DNA, the CDR3 is TGTGCCAGCAGCCTTAGAGATGCTAATGAAAAACTGTTTTTT.

The chain joins TRBV21-1 to TRBJ2-7; the table's D gene call, TRBD1, was not cross checked with the DNA. TRBV21-1 is labeled a pseudogene. The CDR3 is 11 residues long. The CDR3 region is CASSPQYEQYF. The DNA of the CDR3 is TGTGCCAGCAGCCCCCAGTACGAGCAGTACTTC.

For the CDR3, the DNA is TGTGCCAGCGCCCCGGGACAGGGTGGCCAGCCCCAGCATTTT. It is translated as CASAPGQGGQPQHF. The chain carries TRBV6-4 and TRBJ1-5, with 9 bases fitting TRBD1. Germline V CDR1 and CDR2: MRHNA, SNTAGT. V shed 8 bases, J shed 7 bases, and the junction held 9 bases outside the gene matches. The CDR3 is 14 residues long.

The chain carries TRBV19 and TRBJ2-1, with 8 bases matching TRBD2. Trimming cost V 9 bases and J 3 bases; bases outside gene matches: 10. The length of the CDR3 is 15 residues. Germline V gene data show CDR1 as LNHDA and CDR2 as SQIVND (reference sequence). The DNA of the CDR3 is TGTGCCAGCAGCGGGGGAGCGGGGCTCTACAATGAGCAGTTCTTC. Translated: CASSGGAGLYNEQFF.

The chain couples TRBV25-1 to TRBJ2-7; 11 positions match TRBD1. V dropped 6 bases and J dropped 5; count of bases not matched to a gene: 6. The CDR3 runs to 14 residues. Germline lookup yields CDR1 MGHDK and CDR2 SYGVNS. Here the CDR3 reads CASRGGTGGNEQYF. CDR3 in DNA: TGTGCCAGCAGAGGAGGGACAGGGGGAAACGAGCAGTACTTC.

This rearrangement joins TRBV11-3 to TRBJ2-6; D gene ambiguous. CDR1 is SGHNT and CDR2 is YENEEA in the germline V gene. This CDR3 spans 13 amino acids. V dropped 5 bases and J dropped 4 bases, with 6 bases sitting between them. CDR3 loop: CASSPGGANVLTF. The CDR3 DNA sequence: TGTGCCAGCAGCCCCGGGGGGGCCAACGTCCTGACTTTC.

The CDR3 protein is CASSKGPTQGPLFRANVLTF. The CDR3, as DNA: TGTGCCAGCAGCAAAGGGCCCACACAGGGGCCATTGTTTAGGGCCAACGTCCTGACTTTC. The chain links TRBV21-1 to TRBJ2-6; the table gives TRBD1 as D, unverified against the DNA. TRBV21-1 is listed as a pseudogene. This CDR3 is 20 amino acids long.

The V and J genes are TRBV18 and TRBJ1-2, with 10 bases aligning to TRBD1. The V gene end was trimmed by 4 bases and the J gene end by 7 bases; junction bases not matched to a gene: 18. The germline V gene has CDR1 KGHSH and CDR2 LQKENI. CDR3 length equals 18 residues. CDR3 residues: CASSLTRSGGTGERGYTF. CDR3 DNA: TGTGCCAGCTCACTTACTCGCTCCGGTGGGACAGGGGAGCGTGGCTACACCTTC.

This chain links TRBV19 with TRBJ2-3; D is possibly TRBD2 (7 bases). Germline CDR1 is LNHDA and CDR2 is SQIVND (reference sequence). The CDR3 covers 15 residues. V was shortened by 5 bases and J by 7 bases, with 19 bases between the two germline ends. CDR3 nucleotides: TGTGCCAGTAGTCTAGGGGGGGGACTGGATAATACGCAGTATTTT. This gives the protein CASSLGGGLDNTQYF.

This clone was counted a few times. The chain employs TRBV28 and TRBJ2-5, with 9 bases that match TRBD1. The J call may be wrong; the DNA end is better matched by TRBJ2-7. The CDR3 is 12 amino acids. Germline lookup yields CDR1 MDHEN and CDR2 SYDVKM. In nucleotides, the CDR3 is TGTGCCAGCGGGACAGGGACCTACGAGCAGTACTTC. Translating it yields CASGTGTYEQYF.

This clone has a handful of counts. The chain recombines TRBV5-8 with TRBJ1-1; D is unresolved. CDR3 length: 15 residues. Germline lookup yields CDR1 SGHTS and CDR2 YDEGEE. Trimming removed 5 bases at V and 7 bases at J, with 21 bases between. The CDR3: CASSTNREQENEAFF. In DNA form, the CDR3 reads TGTGCCAGCAGTACGAACCGGGAGCAGGAAAATGAAGCTTTCTTT.

The chain couples TRBV7-9 to TRBJ1-1; the D gene is possibly TRBD1 (5 bases). The CDR3 is 14 residues long. With 5 bases removed from V and 6 bases from J, the gap between germline ends came to 16 bases. CDR1 is SEHNR, CDR2 FQNEAQ, per germline (reference sequence). CDR3 sequence reads: CASSTQDSGAEAFF. The CDR3 DNA sequence: TGTGCCAGCAGCACTCAAGACTCGGGGGCTGAAGCTTTCTTT.

This clone was detected only once. The J gene is TRBJ2-3, the V gene TRBV1; TRBD2 is the table's D call and was not checked against the DNA. TRBV1 is a pseudogene. The CDR3 is 14 residues long. The CDR3 sequence is CTSSPGTSGGAQYF. CDR3 nucleotide sequence: TGCACCAGCAGCCCCGGGACTAGCGGGGGCGCGCAGTATTTT.

The chain links TRBV27 to TRBJ1-2; D gene ambiguous. The CDR3 sequence is 14 residues long. The germline V gene has CDR1 MNHEY and CDR2 SMNVEV (reference sequence). V shed 2 bases and J shed 7 bases, with 14 bases lying between them. CDR3 sequence reads: CASSLNYPAIGYTF. The CDR3 DNA follows: TGTGCCAGCAGTTTAAACTACCCAGCTATTGGCTACACCTTC.

The chain joins TRBV10-1 to TRBJ1-2; weak D call: TRBD1 (5 bases). V shed 2 bases and J shed 8 bases, with 9 bases lying between them. CDR1 and CDR2 from the germline V gene are WNHNN and SYGVQD (reference sequence). The CDR3 sequence is 12 residues long. The CDR3 DNA is TGCGCCAGCAGTGAGGACAGAACGGGCTACACCTTC. Protein: CASSEDRTGYTF.

J is TRBJ2-5 and V is TRBV6-1, with 7 bases matching TRBD1. The CDR3 totals 11 residues. V trimming: 10 bases; J trimming: 4 bases; junction bases outside the gene matches: 3. Germline loops: CDR1 MNHNS, CDR2 SASEGT. CDR3 in amino acids: CATTGLETQYF. The CDR3 DNA reads TGTGCCACGACAGGGTTAGAGACCCAGTACTTC.

The chain has TRBV5-1 and TRBJ2-7; D not resolved. In germline, CDR1 is SGHRS, CDR2 YFSETQ. The V gene lost 1 base and the J gene lost 3 bases, with 5 bases spanning the gap. The CDR3 length is 12 residues. The CDR3 sequence: CASSLTVYEQYF. In nucleotides, the CDR3 is TGCGCCAGCAGCTTGACAGTCTACGAGCAGTACTTC.

The genes are TRBV9 and TRBJ2-1, with D perhaps matching TRBD1 (6 bases). Germline V gene sequence: CDR1 SGDLS, CDR2 YYNGEE. The CDR3 is made up of 12 amino acids. The V end lost 4 bases, the J end lost 10 bases, and 12 bases lay between the germline ends. CDR3: CASSPTGWEQFF. CDR3 nucleotide sequence: TGTGCCAGCAGCCCGACAGGCTGGGAGCAGTTCTTC.

This clone has a single count. The rearrangement joins TRBV7-2 to TRBJ2-4; TRBD2 matches 7 bases. The CDR3 consists of 14 residues. Looked up from germline, CDR1 is SGHTA and CDR2 is FQGNSA. Germline trimming cut 5 bases from V and 7 bases from J; bases unmatched to any gene: 8. CDR3 in DNA: TGTGCCAGCAGCGCCCTTACTAGCGTTAACATTCAGTACTTC. Translation: CASSALTSVNIQYF.

This sequence joins TRBV19 and TRBJ2-7, with 9 bases matching TRBD2. The germline CDR1 and CDR2 sequences are LNHDA and SQIVND (reference sequence). The CDR3 has 16 residues. The V segment lost 1 base and the J segment 0 bases; nucleotides outside the gene matches: 4. CDR3 region: CASSIAAGGSSYEQYF. The CDR3 DNA reads as TGTGCCAGTAGTATAGCCGCGGGGGGGAGCTCCTACGAGCAGTACTTC.